The rows below give T cell receptor beta chains drawn from one sample of a study of T cells after yellow fever vaccination. TCRdb re-derived calls from the 5' RACE reads in MiXCR, one entry per CDR3 protein. The table shows 300,000 or so distinct CDR3 sequences, with 3% to 4.5% occurring only once. This sample comprised PBMCs, obtained 5 days after the yellow fever booster vaccination. These receptors came from a man between 18 and 29 years old who received the YFV17D yellow fever vaccine. Both conserved end residues are part of each CDR3. Fields, in order: V gene, J gene, D gene, clone size, CDR3 length, CDR3 protein, CDR3 DNA. A D gene is named only where the DNA matches it firmly. Not every row has a clone size; where given, it reads once, few, many or a size class.

TRBV4-1	TRBJ2-2	-	-	13	CASSEVEGGELFF	TGCGCCAGCAGCGAGGTTGAGGGCGGGGAGCTGTTTTTT
TRBV20-1	TRBJ1-5	TRBD1	-	17	CSARRPGTGGGGQPQHF	TGCAGTGCTAGAAGGCCTGGGACAGGGGGTGGAGGGCAGCCCCAGCATTTT
TRBV5-1	TRBJ1-2	-	-	14	CASSRTVAPDGYTF	TGCGCCAGCAGCCGGACTGTTGCCCCCGATGGCTACACCTTC
TRBV7-3	TRBJ1-1	TRBD1	many	15	CASSRQGGGGTEAFF	TGTGCCAGCAGCAGACAGGGAGGGGGCGGCACTGAAGCTTTCTTT
TRBV4-3	TRBJ1-5	-	few	15	CASSQAEGQLWPQHF	TGCGCCAGCAGCCAAGCAGAGGGGCAGCTATGGCCCCAGCATTTT
TRBV7-9	TRBJ1-2	TRBD1	-	16	CASSLSQGAPGYGYTF	TGTGCCAGCAGCCTATCACAGGGGGCACCGGGCTATGGCTACACCTTC
TRBV7-9	TRBJ2-3	TRBD2	few	15	CASSPSGGSLDTQYF	TGTGCCAGCAGCCCAAGCGGGGGAAGTCTGGATACGCAGTATTTT
TRBV9	TRBJ1-2	-	-	13	CASSGVRGQGYTF	TGTGCCAGCAGCGGTGTGAGGGGCCAGGGCTACACCTTC
TRBV15	TRBJ1-2	-	few	12	CATSRGPEGYTF	TGTGCCACCAGCAGAGGCCCAGAGGGCTACACCTTC
TRBV4-2	TRBJ2-7	TRBD2	-	16	CASSSRLAGAHHEQYF	TGTGCCAGCAGCTCCCGACTAGCGGGGGCCCATCACGAGCAGTACTTC
TRBV9	TRBJ1-6	-	many	13	CASSVGGGSPLHF	TGTGCCAGCAGCGTCGGGGGAGGTTCACCCCTCCACTTT
TRBV12-3/TRBV12-4	TRBJ1-2	-	few	14	CASSFVSRASGYTF	TGTGCCAGCAGTTTTGTCTCCAGGGCAAGTGGCTACACCTTC
TRBV13	TRBJ2-4	TRBD2	few	17	CASTRLAGGKAKNIQYF	TGTGCCAGCACCCGACTAGCGGGGGGGAAAGCCAAAAACATTCAGTACTTC
TRBV4-1	TRBJ1-6	-	few	15	CASSQGTVFNSPLHF	TGCGCCAGCAGCCAAGGGACAGTTTTTAATTCACCCCTCCACTTT
TRBV12-3/TRBV12-4	TRBJ1-1	TRBD1	-	14	CASRETGTGYRAFF	TGTGCCAGCAGGGAAACCGGGACAGGGTATCGAGCTTTCTTT
TRBV21-1	TRBJ2-7	-	many	13	CASAVSPNHEQYF	TGTGCCAGCGCGGTGTCCCCTAACCACGAGCAGTACTTC
TRBV7-6	TRBJ1-1	-	-	16	CASSLASTGRNTEAFF	TGTGCCAGCAGCTTAGCGTCGACGGGGAGGAACACTGAAGCTTTCTTT
TRBV11-2	TRBJ2-3	TRBD2	few	18	CASSLDVLGAGGPDTQYF	TGTGCCAGCAGCTTAGATGTCCTGGGAGCGGGGGGCCCAGATACGCAGTATTTT
TRBV7-8	TRBJ1-5	-	-	16	CASSLLSFRRNQPQHF	TGTGCCAGCAGCTTACTGTCGTTCAGGCGCAATCAGCCCCAGCATTTT
TRBV6-5	TRBJ1-3	-	many	15	CASKTLQGSGNTIYF	TGTGCCAGCAAAACTCTCCAGGGCTCTGGAAACACCATATATTTT
TRBV20-1	TRBJ1-5	-	many	15	CSAMGRGYSNQPQHF	TGCAGTGCCATGGGCAGGGGATATAGCAATCAGCCCCAGCATTTT
TRBV6-6	TRBJ2-2	-	few	13	CASCPSVTGELFF	TGTGCCAGCTGTCCTAGCGTGACCGGGGAGCTGTTTTTT
TRBV28	TRBJ2-5	TRBD2	few	15	CASSFGGGRLETQYF	TGTGCCAGCAGTTTTGGGGGGGGACGATTGGAGACCCAGTACTTC
TRBV20-1	TRBJ1-6	-	many	14	CSARRTGLNSPLHF	TGCAGTGCTAGGCGAACAGGGCTAAATTCACCCCTCCACTTT
TRBV7-3	TRBJ2-7	TRBD1	few	15	CASSLRGQGPYEQYF	TGTGCCAGCAGCTTAAGAGGACAGGGGCCCTACGAGCAGTACTTC
TRBV5-1	TRBJ1-2	TRBD1	many	14	CASSLDQGAGGYTF	TGCGCCAGCAGCTTGGACCAGGGGGCAGGAGGCTACACCTTC
TRBV6-2/TRBV6-3	TRBJ1-2	-	few	13	CASKGDRTFGYTF	TGTGCCAGCAAAGGTGACAGGACGTTTGGCTACACCTTC
TRBV7-2	TRBJ2-5	-	few	13	CASSLHLVETQYF	TGTGCCAGCAGCTTACATTTGGTGGAGACCCAGTACTTC